This TCR beta chain stems from a study of control samples from healthy donors and cancer patients. This CDR3 has 14 amino acids. The ends lost 3 bases at V and 4 bases at J; junction bases unmatched: 3. Germline CDR1 reads MDHEN; CDR2 reads SYDVKM. The assay was immunoSEQ multiplex PCR, and TCRdb's table has in-frame clones only and misses some. The data contain 73,000 or so clones, roughly 87% of them seen just once; the ten biggest clones take up 4%. The V and J genes are TRBV28 and TRBJ1-2, with 9 nucleotides matching TRBD1. The source is a woman between 45 and 60 years old in good health. The sequenced sample was blood. CDR3 sequence (DNA): TGTGCCAGCAGTTTCACAGGGGGCATCTATGGCTACACCTTC. Amino acids: CASSFTGGIYGYTF.